Reported below is one T cell receptor (beta chain). The antigen remains unidentified. It was after roughly ten days of culture that CD4+ T cells were isolated. PCR-confirmed SARS-CoV-2 infection occurred in the person between March and December 2020. Participants were vaccinated with two doses of either the BNT162b2 or mRNA-1273 vaccine. These data come from a study of vaccination effects on CD4 cells after COVID-19. Overall study context: A few convalescent patients gave samples early and late after vaccination.

This CDR3 contains 14 residues. Trimming took off 1 base at V and 6 bases at J, with 11 bases between the two ends. Per germline, CDR1 SGHTA and CDR2 FQGTGA. Clones were read by immunoSEQ multiplex PCR, and TCRdb kept only the in-frame ones, dropping some. The table records around 50,000 clones, 74% of them present only once. Sample: CD4+ T cells from PBMCs cultured without peptide, taken after COVID-19 vaccination. The TCR originated in a human donor who had a prior SARS-CoV-2 infection. The chain has TRBV7-3 and TRBJ2-3; D is unclear. CDR3 nucleotides: TGTGCCAGCAGCTTAAGTGACCATATCGATACGCAGTATTTT. Translation: CASSLSDHIDTQYF.